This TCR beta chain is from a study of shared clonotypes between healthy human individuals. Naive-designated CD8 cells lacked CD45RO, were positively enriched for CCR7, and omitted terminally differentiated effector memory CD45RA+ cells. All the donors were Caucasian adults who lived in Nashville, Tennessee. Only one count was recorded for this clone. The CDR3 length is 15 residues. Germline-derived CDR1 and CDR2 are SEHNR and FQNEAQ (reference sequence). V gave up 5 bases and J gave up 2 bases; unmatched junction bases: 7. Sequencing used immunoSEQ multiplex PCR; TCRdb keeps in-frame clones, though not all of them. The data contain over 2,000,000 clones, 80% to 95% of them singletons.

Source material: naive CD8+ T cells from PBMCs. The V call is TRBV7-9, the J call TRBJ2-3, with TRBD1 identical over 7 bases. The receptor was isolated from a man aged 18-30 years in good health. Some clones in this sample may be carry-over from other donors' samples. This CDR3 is CASSLVQGYTDTQYF. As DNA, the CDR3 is TGTGCCAGCAGCCTTGTACAGGGGTACACAGATACGCAGTATTTT.